This entry is about one T cell receptor (beta chain). Its antigen has not been determined. There are no base qualities to consult, and no much larger clone falls within one base. This specimen includes other DNA sequences encoding the same CDR3. CDR1 and CDR2 are read off the germline V gene as MNHEY and SVGAGI. Trimming at the junction amounts to 3 bases on V and 6 bases on J, and the germline ends lie 5 bases apart. The cysteine opens and the phenylalanine closes a CDR3 of 12 amino acids. Only CDR3 DNA is held: 36 bases, read in frame from base 1. The time point tag for this specimen amounts to: about 25 weeks on oral tofacitinib. What this sample's treatment or condition label stands for: oral pan-JAK inhibitor, 5-10 mg twice daily. Peripheral blood and lesional scalp punch biopsies were obtained from patients with alopecia areata. PBMCs were isolated by density centrifugation and stained for CD3, CD4 and CD8, and CD4+ and CD8+ T cells were sorted on a FACSAria.

Library preparation was by the immunoSEQ multiplex PCR assay. To provide template for TCR sequencing, every sample had RNA extracted and reverse transcribed into cDNA. SuperScript III was used for first-strand cDNA synthesis, primed with a 2:1 mix of oligo-dT and random hexamers. A synthetic immune receptor repertoire was used to assess amplification bias, and residual bias was removed computationally. In the paper's pipeline: Raw reads were preprocessed to remove errors, and CDR3 was defined by IMGT conventions from the conserved cysteine to phenylalanine. To get clonality, Shannon entropy was normalized by log2 of the number of productive unique TCRs and the result was subtracted from 1. Whether each scalp clone was CD4 or CD8 was inferred by checking scalp TCRbeta sequences against the CD4 and CD8 repertoires from sorted blood. The table was pulled from immuneACCESS by TCRdb, which kept in-frame rearrangements only. Such tables lose some clones; where checked, under half of the loss comes from unresolved V genes, and the rest has no known cause. V, J and clone size derive from that table, while D and trimming were established from the DNA sequence. For this sample there are roughly 170,000 clones; about three fifths appear just once. The ten top clones hold 10% to 15% of the sample.

These data are taken from a study of CD8+ T cells in alopecia areata (dated by TCRdb to 2016 to 2019). About the study as a whole: The treated patients, all with moderate-to-severe alopecia areata, were enrolled in an open-label pilot trial of oral tofacitinib given at 5 to 10 mg twice daily. Patients stayed on tofacitinib for 6 to 18 months and then had 6 months of follow-up off drug so that delayed response and recurrence could be assessed. Disease severity in treated patients was measured with the SALT score, which quantifies the percentage of affected scalp surface area. In both human patients and the C3H/HeJ mouse model, the study applied high-throughput TCRbeta sequencing to look at T cell clonal expansion in alopecia areata. On the human side, TCRbeta sequencing was run on scalp tissue and on sorted CD4+ and CD8+ peripheral blood T cells from healthy controls and from alopecia areata patients with either patchy or totalis/universalis disease. Tofacitinib-treated patients had biopsies at baseline and at 4 and 24 weeks of treatment, with a later scalp biopsy in several patients. Clonality in the scalp was compared among normal scalp (n=4), patchy alopecia areata scalp (n=8), and alopecia totalis/universalis scalp (n=8). RNA was extracted with the PAXgene miRNA kit for fixed scalp, the miRNeasy kit for PBMCs, and the RNeasy kit for mouse skin. TCRbeta CDR3 regions were amplified by immunoSEQ multiplex PCR with 35 Vbeta forward and 13 Jbeta reverse primers. The full study reports these points: The treated cohort was small, with a single nonresponder, so links between baseline CD8+ expansion and response need larger studies. Shared TCR sequences between patients were less evident than in mice, which may be partly attributable to HLA diversity in the patient population. Compared with normal scalp, lesional scalp had higher clonality and more expanded CD8+ clones, particularly in alopecia totalis/universalis, a pattern that suggests antigenic drive. Many expanded lesional clones were found to persist in scalp and blood during tofacitinib treatment, and relapse after treatment cessation may be partly explained by this persistence. Resident alphabeta T cells in normal human skin are also sequenced, complicating scalp TCR repertoire analysis, unlike mouse skin dominated by gammadelta T cells. With tofacitinib, both scalp clonality and the number of expanded CD8+ clones among the top 100 scalp clones went down significantly.

This sequence uses TRBV6-5 and TRBJ2-2; no D gene can be assigned with confidence. Sequences were derived from CD8+ T cells sorted from blood, sampled at week 24, from a patient treated with tofacitinib. This TCR derives from a human donor with alopecia areata. The nucleotide sequence reads TGTGCCAGCAGTTATAGTGCCGGGGAGCTGTTTTTT. It translates as CASSYSAGELFF.